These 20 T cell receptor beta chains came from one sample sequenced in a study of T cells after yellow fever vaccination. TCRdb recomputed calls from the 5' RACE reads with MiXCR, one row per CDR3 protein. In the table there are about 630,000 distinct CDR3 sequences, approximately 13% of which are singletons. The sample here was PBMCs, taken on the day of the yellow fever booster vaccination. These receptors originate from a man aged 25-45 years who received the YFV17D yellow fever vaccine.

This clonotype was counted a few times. This CDR3 reads CASSLAGGRRYEQYF. CDR3 nucleotide sequence: TGTGCCAGCAGCTTAGCGGGCGGCAGGCGGTACGAGCAGTACTTC. V usage is TRBV7-9 and J usage is TRBJ2-7; D unresolved. There are 15 residues in the CDR3. Trimming cost V 0 bases and J 4 bases, with 13 bases left between them. Germline CDR1 SEHNR, CDR2 FQNEAQ (reference sequence).

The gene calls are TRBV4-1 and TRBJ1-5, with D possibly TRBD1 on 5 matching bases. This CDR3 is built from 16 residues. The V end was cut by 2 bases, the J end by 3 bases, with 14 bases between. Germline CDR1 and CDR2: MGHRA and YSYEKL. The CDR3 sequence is CASSQRDYSFNQPQHF. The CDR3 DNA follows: TGCGCCAGCAGCCAAAGGGACTACAGCTTCAATCAGCCCCAGCATTTT.

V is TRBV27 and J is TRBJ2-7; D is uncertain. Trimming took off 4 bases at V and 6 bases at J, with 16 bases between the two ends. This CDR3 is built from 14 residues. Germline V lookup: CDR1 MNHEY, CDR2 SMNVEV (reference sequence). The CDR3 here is CASSSGFGILEQYF. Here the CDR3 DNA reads TGTGCCAGCAGTTCTGGATTCGGTATCCTCGAGCAGTACTTC.

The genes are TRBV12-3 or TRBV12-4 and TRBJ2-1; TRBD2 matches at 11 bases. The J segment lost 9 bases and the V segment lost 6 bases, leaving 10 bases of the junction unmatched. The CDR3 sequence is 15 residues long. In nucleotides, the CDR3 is TGTGCCAGCAGCCCTGGACTAGCGGGTTTAGTTGAGCAGTTCTTC. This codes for CASSPGLAGLVEQFF.

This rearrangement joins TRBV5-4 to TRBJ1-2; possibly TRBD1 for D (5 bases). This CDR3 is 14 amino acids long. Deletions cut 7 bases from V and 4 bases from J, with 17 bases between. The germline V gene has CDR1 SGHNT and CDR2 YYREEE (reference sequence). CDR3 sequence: CASGLSGNVYGYTF. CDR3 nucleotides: TGTGCCAGCGGGCTCTCAGGGAATGTCTATGGCTACACCTTC. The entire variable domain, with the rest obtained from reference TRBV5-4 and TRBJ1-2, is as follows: ETGVTQSPTHLIKTRGQQVTLRCSSQSGHNTVSWYQQALGQGPQFIFQYYREEENGRGNFPPRFSGLQFPNYSSELNVNALELDDSALYLCASGLSGNVYGYTFGSGTRLTVV.

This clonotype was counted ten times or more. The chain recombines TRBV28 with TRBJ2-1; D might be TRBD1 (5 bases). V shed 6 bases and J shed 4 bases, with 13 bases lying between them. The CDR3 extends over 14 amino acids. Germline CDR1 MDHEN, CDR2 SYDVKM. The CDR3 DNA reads TGTGCCAGCAGGGGGCCCGGAGCATACAATGAGCAGTTCTTC. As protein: CASRGPGAYNEQFF.

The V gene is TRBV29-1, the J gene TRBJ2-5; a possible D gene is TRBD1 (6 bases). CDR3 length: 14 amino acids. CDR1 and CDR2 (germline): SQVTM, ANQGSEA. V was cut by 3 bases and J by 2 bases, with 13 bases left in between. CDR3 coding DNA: TGCAGCGTTGAGAGGTGGGACATTCAAGAGACCCAGTACTTC. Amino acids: CSVERWDIQETQYF.

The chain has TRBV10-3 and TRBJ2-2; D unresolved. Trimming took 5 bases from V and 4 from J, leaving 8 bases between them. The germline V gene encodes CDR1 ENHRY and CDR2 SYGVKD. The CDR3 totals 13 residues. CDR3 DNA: TGTGCCATCAGTCTGCAGCCCACCGGGGAGCTGTTTTTT. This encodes CAISLQPTGELFF.

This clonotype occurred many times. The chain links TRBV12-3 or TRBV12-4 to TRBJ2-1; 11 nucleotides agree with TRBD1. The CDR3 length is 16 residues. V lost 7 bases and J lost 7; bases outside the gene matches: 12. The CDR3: CASMRFGTGGLNEQFF. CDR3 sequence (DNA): TGTGCCAGCATGCGCTTCGGGACAGGGGGTTTGAATGAGCAGTTCTTC.

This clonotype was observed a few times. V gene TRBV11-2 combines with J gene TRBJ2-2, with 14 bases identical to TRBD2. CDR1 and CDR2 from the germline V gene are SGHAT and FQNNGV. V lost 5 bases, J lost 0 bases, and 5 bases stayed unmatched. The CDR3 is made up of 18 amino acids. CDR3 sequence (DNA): TGTGCCAGCAGCAAGGCGACTAGCGGGAGGGCGAACACCGGGGAGCTGTTTTTT. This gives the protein CASSKATSGRANTGELFF.

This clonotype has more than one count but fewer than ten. The CDR3 DNA reads TGCGCCAGCAGCCAAGATGGGGGGTCCATAAACATTCAGTACTTC. It specifies CASSQDGGSINIQYF. The rearrangement uses TRBV4-3 and TRBJ2-4; the D gene is possibly TRBD2 (6 bases). CDR3 size: 15 residues. V dropped 0 bases and J dropped 6 bases, with 12 bases sitting between them. CDR1 is LGHNA and CDR2 is YSLEER in the germline V gene.

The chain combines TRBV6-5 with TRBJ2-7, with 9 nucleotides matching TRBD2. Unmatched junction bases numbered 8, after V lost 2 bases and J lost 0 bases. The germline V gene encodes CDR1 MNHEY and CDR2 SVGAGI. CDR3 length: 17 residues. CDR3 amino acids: CASSYMSSGTSSYEQYF. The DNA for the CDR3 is TGTGCCAGCAGTTACATGTCTAGCGGGACGAGCTCCTACGAGCAGTACTTC.

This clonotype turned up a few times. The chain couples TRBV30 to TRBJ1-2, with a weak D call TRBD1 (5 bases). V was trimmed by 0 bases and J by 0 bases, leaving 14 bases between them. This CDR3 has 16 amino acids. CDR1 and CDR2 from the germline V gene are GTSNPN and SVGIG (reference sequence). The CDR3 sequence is CAWSVRVDRSNYGYTF. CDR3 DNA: TGTGCCTGGAGTGTAAGGGTCGACAGATCTAACTATGGCTACACCTTC.

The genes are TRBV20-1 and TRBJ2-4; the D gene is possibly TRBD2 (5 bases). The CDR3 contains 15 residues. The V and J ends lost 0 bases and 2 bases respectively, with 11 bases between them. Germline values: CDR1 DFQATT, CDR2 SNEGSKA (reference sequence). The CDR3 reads CSARDPAGSKNIQYF. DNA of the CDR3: TGCAGTGCTAGAGATCCGGCGGGCTCCAAAAACATTCAGTACTTC.

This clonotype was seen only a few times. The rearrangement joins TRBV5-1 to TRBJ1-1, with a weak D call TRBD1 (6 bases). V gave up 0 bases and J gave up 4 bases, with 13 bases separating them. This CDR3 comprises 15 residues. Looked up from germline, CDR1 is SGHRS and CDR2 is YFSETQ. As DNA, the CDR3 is TGCGCCAGCAGCTTGGGGGCGACAGGATCCACTGAAGCTTTCTTT. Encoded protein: CASSLGATGSTEAFF.

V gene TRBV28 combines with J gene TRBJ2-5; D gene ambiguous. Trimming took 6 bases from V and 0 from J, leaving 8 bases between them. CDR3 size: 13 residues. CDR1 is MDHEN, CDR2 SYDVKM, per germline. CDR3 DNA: TGTGCCAGCAGCCGCCAGAACCAAGAGACCCAGTACTTC. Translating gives CASSRQNQETQYF.

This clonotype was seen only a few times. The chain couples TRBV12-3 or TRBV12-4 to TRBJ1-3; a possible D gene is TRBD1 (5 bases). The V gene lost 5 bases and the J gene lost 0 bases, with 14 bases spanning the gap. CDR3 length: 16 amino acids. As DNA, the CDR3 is TGTGCCAGCAGTCCGGGGCAGGGAAACTCTGGAAACACCATATATTTT. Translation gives CASSPGQGNSGNTIYF.

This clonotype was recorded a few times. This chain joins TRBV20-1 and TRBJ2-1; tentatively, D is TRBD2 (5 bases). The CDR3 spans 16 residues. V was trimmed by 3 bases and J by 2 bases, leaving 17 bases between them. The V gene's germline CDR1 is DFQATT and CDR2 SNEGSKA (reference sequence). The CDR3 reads CSASPGVGLTYNEQFF. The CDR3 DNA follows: TGCAGTGCTAGTCCCGGAGTCGGACTGACCTACAATGAGCAGTTCTTC.

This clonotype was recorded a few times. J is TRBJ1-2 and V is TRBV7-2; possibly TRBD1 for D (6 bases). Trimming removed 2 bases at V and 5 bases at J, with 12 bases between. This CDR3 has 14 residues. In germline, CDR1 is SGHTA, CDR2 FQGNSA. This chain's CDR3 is CASSLLSGAYGYTF. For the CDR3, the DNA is TGTGCCAGCAGCTTATTGTCAGGGGCTTATGGCTACACCTTC.

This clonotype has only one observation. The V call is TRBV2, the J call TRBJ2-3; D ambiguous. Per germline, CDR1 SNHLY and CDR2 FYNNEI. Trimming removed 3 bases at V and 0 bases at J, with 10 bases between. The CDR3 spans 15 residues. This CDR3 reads CASSESMGSTDTQYF. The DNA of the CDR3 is TGTGCCAGCAGTGAGTCAATGGGAAGCACAGATACGCAGTATTTT.